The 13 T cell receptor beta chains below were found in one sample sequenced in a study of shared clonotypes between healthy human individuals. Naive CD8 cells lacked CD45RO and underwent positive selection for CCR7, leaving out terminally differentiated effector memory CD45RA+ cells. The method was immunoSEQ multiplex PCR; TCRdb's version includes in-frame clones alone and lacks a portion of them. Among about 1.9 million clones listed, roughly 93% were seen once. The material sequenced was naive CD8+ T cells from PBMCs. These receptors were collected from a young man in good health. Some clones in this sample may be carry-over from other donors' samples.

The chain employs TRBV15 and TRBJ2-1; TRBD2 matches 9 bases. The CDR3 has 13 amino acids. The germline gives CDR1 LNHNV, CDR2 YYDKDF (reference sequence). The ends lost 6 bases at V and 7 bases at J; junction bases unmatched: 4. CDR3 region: CATRLAGFNEQFF. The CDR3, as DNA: TGTGCCACCAGACTAGCGGGCTTTAATGAGCAGTTCTTC.

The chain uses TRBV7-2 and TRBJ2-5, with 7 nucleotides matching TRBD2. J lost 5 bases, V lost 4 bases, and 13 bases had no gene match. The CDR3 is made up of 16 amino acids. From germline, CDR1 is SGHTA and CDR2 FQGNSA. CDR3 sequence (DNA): TGTGCCAGCAGCTCCAGGGCTAGCGGCATCCGGGAGACCCAGTACTTC. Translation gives CASSSRASGIRETQYF.

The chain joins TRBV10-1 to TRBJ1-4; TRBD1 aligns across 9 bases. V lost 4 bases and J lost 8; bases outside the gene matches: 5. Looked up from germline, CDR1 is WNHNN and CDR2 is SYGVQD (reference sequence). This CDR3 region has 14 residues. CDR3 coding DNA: TGCGCCAGCAGTGCGGACAGGGGAACCGAAAAACTGTTTTTT. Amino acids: CASSADRGTEKLFF.

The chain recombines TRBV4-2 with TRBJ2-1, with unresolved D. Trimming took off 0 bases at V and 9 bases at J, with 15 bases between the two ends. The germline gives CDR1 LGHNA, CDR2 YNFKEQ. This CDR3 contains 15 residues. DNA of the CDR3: TGTGCCAGCAGCCAAGACGAGGACCAGTGGTCTGAGCAGTTCTTC. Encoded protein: CASSQDEDQWSEQFF.

This CDR3 is CASSAGDPGSYEQYF. Written as DNA, the CDR3 is TGTGCCAGCAGCGCCGGGGACCCAGGCTCCTACGAGCAGTACTTC. The chain recombines TRBV9 with TRBJ2-7; D assignment may be TRBD1 or TRBD2 (5 bases each). In germline, CDR1 is SGDLS, CDR2 YYNGEE. The length of the CDR3 is 15 residues. Trimming took off 3 bases at V and 0 bases at J, with 13 bases between the two ends.

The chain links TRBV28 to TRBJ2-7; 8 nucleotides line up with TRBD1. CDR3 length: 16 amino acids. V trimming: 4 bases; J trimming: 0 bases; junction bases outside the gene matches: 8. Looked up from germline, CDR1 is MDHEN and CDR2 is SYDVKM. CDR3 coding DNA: TGTGCCAGCAGTTCCCAGGGGGCTGTCAGCTCCTACGAGCAGTACTTC. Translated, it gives CASSSQGAVSSYEQYF. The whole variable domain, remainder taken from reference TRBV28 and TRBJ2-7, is DVKVTQSSRYLVKRTGEKVFLECVQDMDHENMFWYRQDPGLGLRLIYFSYDVKMKEKGDIPEGYSVSREKKERFSLILESASTNQTSMYLCASSSQGAVSSYEQYFGPGTRLTVT.

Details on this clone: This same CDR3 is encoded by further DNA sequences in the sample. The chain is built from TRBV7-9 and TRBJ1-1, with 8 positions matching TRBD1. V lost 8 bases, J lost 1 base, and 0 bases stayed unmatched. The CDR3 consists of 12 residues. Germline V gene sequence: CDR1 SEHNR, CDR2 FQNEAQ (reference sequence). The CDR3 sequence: CASGQGNTEAFF. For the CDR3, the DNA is TGTGCCAGCGGACAGGGGAACACTGAAGCTTTCTTT.

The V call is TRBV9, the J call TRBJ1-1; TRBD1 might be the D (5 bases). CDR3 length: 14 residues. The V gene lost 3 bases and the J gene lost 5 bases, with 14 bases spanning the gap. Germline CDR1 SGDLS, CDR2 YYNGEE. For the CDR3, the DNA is TGTGCCAGCAGCGCCCAGTCAGGGCGGACTGAAGCTTTCTTT. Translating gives CASSAQSGRTEAFF.

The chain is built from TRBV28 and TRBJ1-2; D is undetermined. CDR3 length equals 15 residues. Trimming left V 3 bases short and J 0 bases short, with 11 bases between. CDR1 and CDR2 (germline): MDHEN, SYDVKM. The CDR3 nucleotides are TGTGCCAGCAGTTTTAATGGCATAACTAACTATGGCTACACCTTC. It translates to CASSFNGITNYGYTF.

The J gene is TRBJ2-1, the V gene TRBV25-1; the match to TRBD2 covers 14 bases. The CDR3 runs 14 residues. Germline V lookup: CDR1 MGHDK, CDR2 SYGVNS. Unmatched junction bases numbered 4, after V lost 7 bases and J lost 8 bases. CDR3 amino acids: CASTRLAGGDEQFF. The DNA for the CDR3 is TGTGCCAGCACCCGACTAGCGGGAGGGGATGAGCAGTTCTTC.

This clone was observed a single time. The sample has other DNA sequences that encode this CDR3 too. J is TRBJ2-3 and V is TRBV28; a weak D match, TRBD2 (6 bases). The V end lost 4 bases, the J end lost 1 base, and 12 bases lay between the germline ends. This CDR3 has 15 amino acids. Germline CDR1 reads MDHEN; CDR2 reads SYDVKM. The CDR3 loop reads CASSSLSGRTDTQYF. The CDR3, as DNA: TGTGCCAGCAGTTCCCTTAGCGGACGCACAGATACGCAGTATTTT.

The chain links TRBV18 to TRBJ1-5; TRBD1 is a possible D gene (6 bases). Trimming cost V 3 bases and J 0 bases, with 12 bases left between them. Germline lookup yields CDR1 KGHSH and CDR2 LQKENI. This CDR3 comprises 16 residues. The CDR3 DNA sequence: TGTGCCAGCTCACCGGACAGAGCTTATAGCAATCAGCCCCAGCATTTT. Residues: CASSPDRAYSNQPQHF. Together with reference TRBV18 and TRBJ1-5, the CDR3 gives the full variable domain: NAGVMQNPRHLVRRRGQEARLRCSPMKGHSHVYWYRQLPEEGLKFMVYLQKENIIDESGMPKERFSAEFPKEGPSILRIQQVVRGDSAAYFCASSPDRAYSNQPQHFGDGTRLSIL.

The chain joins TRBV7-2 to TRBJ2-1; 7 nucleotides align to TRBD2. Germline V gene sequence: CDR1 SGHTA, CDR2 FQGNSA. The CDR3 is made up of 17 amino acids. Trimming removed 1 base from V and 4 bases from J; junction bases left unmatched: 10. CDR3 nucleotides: TGTGCCAGCAGCTTAGATGTTACGCGACTAGCATACAATGAGCAGTTCTTC. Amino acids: CASSLDVTRLAYNEQFF.